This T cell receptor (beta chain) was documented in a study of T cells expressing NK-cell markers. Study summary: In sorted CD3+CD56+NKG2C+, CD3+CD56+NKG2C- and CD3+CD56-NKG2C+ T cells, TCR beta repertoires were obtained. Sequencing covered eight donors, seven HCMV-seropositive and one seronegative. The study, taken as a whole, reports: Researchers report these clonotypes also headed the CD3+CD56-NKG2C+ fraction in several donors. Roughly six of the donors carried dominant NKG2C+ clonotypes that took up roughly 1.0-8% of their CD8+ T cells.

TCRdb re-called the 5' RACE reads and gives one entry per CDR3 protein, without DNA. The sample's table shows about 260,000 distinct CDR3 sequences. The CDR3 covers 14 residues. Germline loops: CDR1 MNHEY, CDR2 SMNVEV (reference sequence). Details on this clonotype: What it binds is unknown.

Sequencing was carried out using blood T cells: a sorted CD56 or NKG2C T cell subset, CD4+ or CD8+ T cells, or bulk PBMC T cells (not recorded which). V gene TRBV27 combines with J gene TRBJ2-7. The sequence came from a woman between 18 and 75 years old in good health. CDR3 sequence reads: CASSFYGGPYEQYF.